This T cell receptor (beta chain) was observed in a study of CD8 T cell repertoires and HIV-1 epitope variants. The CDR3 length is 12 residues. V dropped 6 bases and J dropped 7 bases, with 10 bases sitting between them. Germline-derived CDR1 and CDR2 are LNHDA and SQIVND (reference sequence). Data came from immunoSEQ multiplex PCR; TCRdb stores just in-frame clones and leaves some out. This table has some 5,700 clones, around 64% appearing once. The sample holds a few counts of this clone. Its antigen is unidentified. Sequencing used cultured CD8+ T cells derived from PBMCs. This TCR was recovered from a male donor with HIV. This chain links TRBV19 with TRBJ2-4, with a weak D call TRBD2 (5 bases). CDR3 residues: CASSGNENIQYF. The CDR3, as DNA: TGTGCCAGTAGCGGGAACGAGAACATTCAGTACTTC.